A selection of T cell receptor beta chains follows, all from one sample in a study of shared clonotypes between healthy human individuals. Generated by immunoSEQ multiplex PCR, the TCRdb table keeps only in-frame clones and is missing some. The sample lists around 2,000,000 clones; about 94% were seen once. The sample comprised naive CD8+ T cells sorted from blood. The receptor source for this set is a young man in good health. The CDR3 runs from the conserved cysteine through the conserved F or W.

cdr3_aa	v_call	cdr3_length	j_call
CATLGDRGSYEQYF	TRBV10-3	14	TRBJ2-7
CSVEGTDSYEQYF	TRBV29-1	13	TRBJ2-7
CASSLSPGTVGQYF	TRBV27	14	TRBJ2-7
CAWRFRGTFEQYF	TRBV30	13	TRBJ2-7
CASSQSLAFYEQYF	TRBV4-3	14	TRBJ2-7
CASTGGLGVYTF	TRBV27	12	TRBJ1-2
CASSDSSRDPNGYTF	TRBV6-4	15	TRBJ1-2
CASSLGQGNTEAFF	TRBV7-2	14	TRBJ1-1
CASRGFSGRGAYEQYF	TRBV5-6	16	TRBJ2-7
CASSLALAGADYEQYF	TRBV5-1	16	TRBJ2-7
CATSPLQGASYEQYF	TRBV15	15	TRBJ2-7
CASSPGTSYSDEKLFF	TRBV27	16	TRBJ1-4
CASSRVPDTQYF	TRBV7-9	12	TRBJ2-3
CASSLYNPGLAAYNEQFF	TRBV27	18	TRBJ2-1
CASSLEDQPQHF	TRBV7-9	12	TRBJ1-5
CASSFLQGLGETQYF	TRBV11-2	15	TRBJ2-5
CASSQEGVNFSFEAFF	TRBV4-1	16	TRBJ1-1
CASSLLGDWGADTQYF	TRBV27	16	TRBJ2-3
CASSEFGLLQETQYF	TRBV6-1	15	TRBJ2-5
CASSLALGGGEAFF	TRBV7-2	14	TRBJ1-1
CASSRTSGNTGELFF	TRBV5-4	15	TRBJ2-2
CASSQFPTKEDYEQYF	TRBV27	16	TRBJ2-7
CASRSHEIWGNEQFF	TRBV19	15	TRBJ2-1
CASSLSREGPNTGELFF	TRBV13	17	TRBJ2-2
CASSEGGVFTYTDTQYF	TRBV6-1	17	TRBJ2-3
CASSYDREGENIQYF	TRBV7-9	15	TRBJ2-4
CASTPIGTGVLSNQPQHF	TRBV28	18	TRBJ1-5
CASSVRGAAIDEQYF	TRBV9	15	TRBJ2-7
CASSSGREAQETQYF	TRBV27	15	TRBJ2-5
CASSFRETDTQYF	TRBV27	13	TRBJ2-3
CASSRTETSYEQYF	TRBV7-9	14	TRBJ2-7
CASSQDRGITPPFQETQYF	TRBV4-3	19	TRBJ2-5
CASTSGTGPYNEQFF	TRBV19	15	TRBJ2-1
CASSRMGSYEQYF	TRBV7-9	13	TRBJ2-7
CASSLDFGERGEKLFF	TRBV5-8	16	TRBJ1-4
CASSLSSSYEQYF	TRBV7-6	13	TRBJ2-7
CSVGVSYEQYF	TRBV29-1	11	TRBJ2-7